The TCR beta chain under discussion was sequenced for a study of monozygotic twins with inflammatory bowel disease. Findings of the study overall: Other individuals had fewer clonotypes in common with IBD patients than with healthy twins, especially with disease activity. Differences in immunosuppressive treatment may have been a source of added variability in patient repertoires.

With respect to this clonotype: Antigen unknown.

Two nested PCRs, run for about 16 and 10 cycles, were applied to TCRalpha and TCRbeta cDNA. TCRdb reprocessed the 5' RACE reads; each CDR3 protein has one entry and no DNA is given. With over 150,000 distinct CDR3 sequences in the sample, the ten largest clones hold 2.4%. The CDR3 extends over 11 amino acids. CDR1 SEHNR and CDR2 FQNEAQ come from the germline V gene (reference sequence). The chain links TRBV7-9 to TRBJ2-5. The sample comprised blood. The source is a human donor with ulcerative colitis or Crohn's disease, or a healthy co-twin of an affected twin (not recorded which). CDR3 residues: CASSRAVDQYF.